This TCR beta chain was documented in a study of cytomegalovirus exposure and HLA in healthy donors (dated by TCRdb to between 2016 and 2019). With regard to the full study: In an earlier analysis of roughly 590 of the donors, around 300 Gb of sequence data and about 110 million unique TCR beta sequences from 150 million to 200 million T cells were reported. An early release that covered roughly 600 HLA-typed donors contained approximately 300 gigabases of sequencing data and tens of millions of unique TCR sequences. Of the roughly 410 genotyped donors, less than 85% were placed in the genetic ancestry cluster associated with self-reported Caucasian donors. The study aimed to test whether cataloging public T cell receptors could reveal signatures of past pathogen exposure. Using immunosequencing, the study profiled T cell repertoires from 640 or so subjects and related those repertoires to cytomegalovirus serostatus. Besides the first cohort of 666 subjects, a separate validation cohort made up of 90 to 150 different subjects was used. The study combined high-throughput TCR immunosequencing, statistical association of individual TCRs with disease status, and machine learning to predict cytomegalovirus infection status. A later analysis re-analyzed previously published TCR beta repertoires from approximately 700 donors and added high-resolution HLA genotyping to study TCR occurrence patterns. Rather than using new phenotypic data, the later analysis identified candidate immune exposures from TCR beta sequences and from how often those sequences occurred across donors. An earlier analysis of a few hundred of the donors applied high-throughput TCR beta sequencing to assess whether each TCR beta V gene segment acted as functional or pseudogenic. Donor age, sex, ethnicity and CMV serostatus were collected together with the repertoire data. In a later genetic analysis, genome-wide SNP genotypes for about 65% of the roughly 670 donors were used, and that subset was treated as a discovery cohort. All discovery cohort repertoires had been generated on a single sequencing platform. Both class I and class II loci were covered by HLA typing, at four-digit resolution. The number of typed donors differed by locus: 629-630 for A, B, C, DRB1 and DQB1; 522 for DQA1; 606 for DPA1; and 400 to 480 for DPB1. Because of strong linkage in the cohort, 5 or 6 DR-DQ haplotypes were treated as single units for association and clustering. Among 300 to 500 genotyped donors of the cohort, an average of approximately 240,000 unique TCR beta nucleotide sequences was sequenced per donor, of which 15% to 20% were non-productive.

Results and caveats for the whole study, not just this receptor: Correlated functional status among segregating V segments might be attributable to linkage disequilibrium, but an unknown experimental factor could not be ruled out. Compared with equally common non-associated chains, HLA-associated TCR beta chains in a later analysis were more clonally expanded and had lower generation probabilities. In both the original and validation cohorts, the classifier was reported to diagnose cytomegalovirus status with high specificity and sensitivity. When HLA alleles, especially DR and DQ, strongly co-occurred, TCR associations were difficult to assign to individual alleles. Because counts were too low, about 17 rarely observed V segments, including chromosome 9 orphons, were excluded from the earlier analysis of some 590 of the donors. In an earlier analysis of approximately 590 of the donors, most TCR beta V segments appeared in productive rearrangements about 87% or about 30% of the time, broadly matching IMGT annotations. According to a later analysis, parvovirus B19, influenza, CMV and Epstein-Barr virus appeared linked to several top co-occurrence clusters. A total of 150 to 200 TCR beta chains were listed by the study as associated with cytomegalovirus. In vitro tests confirmed that a few of the cytomegalovirus-associated TCR beta chains recognize cytomegalovirus antigens. A later analysis found that TCR association rates varied across HLA loci, with DRB1 alleles showing the most associated TCRs and HLA-C alleles the fewest. Most TCR sequences were observed very rarely across donors, whereas some public TCRs were present in many individuals. A group of highly shared sequence variants was considered likely to be a technical artifact of the sequencing pipeline. Sequencing depth was assumed to be roughly uniform across donors in the presence/absence analyses, though that assumption may not hold. In a later analysis, some 17,000 TCR beta sequences were associated with specific HLA alleles at a false discovery rate of 0.05. According to a later analysis, most CMV-associated TCR beta chains appeared to be HLA-restricted, and the HLA associations seemed to be driven largely by CMV exposure. Some IMGT-functional V segments, including TRBV6-2 and TRBV6-3, could not be distinguished by the 87-base-pair reads and were therefore excluded. According to the authors, the approach could potentially be generalized to other disease states and immunological phenotypes. V-gene and J-gene trimming of TCR beta chains was associated with a missense DCLRE1C variant in a later genetic analysis, and the association was replicated in an independent cohort. A further reported finding was that TCR beta sequences accurately predicted the HLA-A and HLA-B alleles for most subjects in the first cohort. HLA typing was unavailable for some donors at each locus, so association tests used only the typed subset. The only immune exposure information available for the cohort was CMV serostatus. Only TCR beta chains were sequenced in this cohort, and the absence of alpha or paired-chain data limited detectable features. According to a later genetic analysis, donors in an Asian-associated ancestry cluster had fewer N-insertions in productive TCRs than the approximately 670-donor mean.

As encoded in the germline V gene (reference sequence), CDR1 is SEHNR while CDR2 is FQNEAQ. Counting both end residues, the CDR3 totals 11 amino acids. Receptors were amplified or captured by the immunoSEQ multiplex PCR assay. For the multiplex PCR, a mixture combining 60 forward primers for TCR Vbeta segments and 13 reverse primers for TCR Jbeta segments was used. A multiplex PCR assay on genomic DNA amplified the CDR3 region of rearranged TCR beta genes. Amplified TCR beta libraries were sequenced as 87-base-pair reads on the Illumina HiSeq System. In the paper's pipeline: A later analysis tallied roughly 78 million unique TCR beta chains across the 666 repertoires, and roughly 11 million of those chains were shared by two or more donors. A nearest-neighbor algorithm error-corrected the raw reads and collapsed the reads into unique sequences, merging closely related sequences to remove PCR and sequencing errors. V, D and J gene segments were assigned by aligning CDR3 sequences to IMGT reference sequences. For a sequence to be retained, a match of at least six nucleotides to both a V gene segment and a J gene segment was required. A rearrangement counted as productive if the CDR3 had no stop codons and remained in frame with V and J, and every other rearrangement counted as non-productive. Following IMGT convention, CDR3 was defined as the stretch from the second conserved V-encoded cysteine to the conserved J-encoded phenylalanine. The earlier analysis of some 550 of the donors excluded any sequence lacking an unambiguous match to a single V gene segment. In an earlier analysis of 450 to 750 of the donors, a V segment was called functional when productive rearrangements were above 56.7%, and segregating when the standard deviation between donors exceeded 5%. A statistical classification framework was built to diagnose cytomegalovirus status from the catalog of TCR beta chain sequences. V and J gene assignment, in a later analysis, came from comparing TCR nucleotide sequences with IMGT/GENE-DB human TR gene sequences. A later analysis assigned CDR3 sequences and most-parsimonious VDJ recombination scenarios with the TCRdist pipeline. A later analysis defined each TCR beta chain by its CDR3 amino acid sequence plus V-gene family, and excluded reads lacking a unique V-gene family. In a later analysis, 500 to 700 highly shared, low-generation-probability nucleotide sequences were removed to address suspected cross-contamination and a sequencing artifact. For each public chain, a later analysis derived a clonal expansion index from normalized ranks of inferred template counts within each repertoire. In a later analysis, generation probabilities were computed using a VDJ recombination model fitted to out-of-frame rearrangements, and the results were checked against IGoR. In a later analysis, hypergeometric tests were used to score TCR-TCR, TCR-HLA and TCR-CMV co-occurrence, with a repertoire-size bias correction applied to TCR pairs. To estimate false discovery rates, a later analysis permuted the HLA or CMV assignments 20 times. In a later analysis, co-occurring TCRs were grouped using DBSCAN, with TCRdist sequence similarity added in when clustering inside HLA-allele-positive subsets. Repertoires with fewer than 30,000 or more than 120,000 public chains, plus five repertoires with anomalous nucleotide sharing, were excluded from co-occurrence clustering. TCRdb provides this immuneACCESS table in a form limited to in-frame rearrangements. Some clones are lacking; in checked studies, under half of them reflect an unresolved V gene, and why the rest are absent is not known. The V and J calls and the clone size are those of that table, but D and trimming were determined from the DNA. In all, the sample holds 150,000 to 200,000 clones, and 60% to 80% of those were seen once. The top ten clones comprise around 2.9% of the sample.

As regards this clone: What antigen it recognizes has not been identified. Because the CDR3 is missing its conserved closing phenylalanine or tryptophan, this is likely a read error. The DNA is omitted, as the CDR3 cannot be located on it reliably, and the CDR3 follows TCRdb's listing.

The cohort consisted of 650 to 700 healthy bone marrow donors. At the time of sampling, all cohort members were nominally healthy, though unrecorded immune exposures were likely present. The donor was CMV seronegative and was included in the group of 352 seronegative cohort members. A peripheral blood sample was provided by each donor, and peripheral blood mononuclear cells were used for TCR beta sequencing. The Qiagen DNeasy Blood Extraction Kit was used to extract genomic DNA from the blood cell samples. The TCR was taken from a middle-aged man in good health and CMV-seronegative. In this chain, TRBV7-9 is recombined with TRBJ2-6; TRBD2 was called by the table and not checked on the DNA. The sample was PBMCs. The CDR3 protein: CSSSLVPGRGV.